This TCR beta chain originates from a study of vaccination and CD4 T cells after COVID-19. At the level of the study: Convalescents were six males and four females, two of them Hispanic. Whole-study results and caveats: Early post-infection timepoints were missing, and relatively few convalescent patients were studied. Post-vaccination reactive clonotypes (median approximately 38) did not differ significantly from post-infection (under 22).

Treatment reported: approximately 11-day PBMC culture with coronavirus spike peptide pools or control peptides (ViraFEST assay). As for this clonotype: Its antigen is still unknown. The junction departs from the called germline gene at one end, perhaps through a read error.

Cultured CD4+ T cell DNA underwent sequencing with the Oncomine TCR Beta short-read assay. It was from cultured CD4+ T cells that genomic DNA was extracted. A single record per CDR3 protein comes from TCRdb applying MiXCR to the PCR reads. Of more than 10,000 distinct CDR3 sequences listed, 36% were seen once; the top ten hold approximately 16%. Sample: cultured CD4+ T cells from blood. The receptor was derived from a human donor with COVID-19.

In DNA form, the CDR3 reads TGTACCAGCAGCGTTAGTACCCCTGACACAGATACGCAGTATTTT. Translating it yields CTSSVSTPDTDTQYF. The chain couples TRBV11-2 to TRBJ2-3; no reliable D call. The CDR3 length is 15 residues. Germline CDR1 is SGHAT and CDR2 is FQNNGV. Variable domain in full (rest from reference TRBV11-2 and TRBJ2-3): EAGVAQSPRYKIIEKRQSVAFWCNPISGHATLYWYQQILGQGPKLLIQFQNNGVVDDSQLPKDRFSAERLKGVDSTLKIQPAKLEDSAVYLCTSSVSTPDTDTQYFGPGTRLTVL.